This T cell receptor beta chain was sequenced during a study of T cells in Graves' hyperthyroidism and ophthalmopathy (dated by TCRdb to about 2019). Regarding the study in general: Peripheral blood samples were taken at the time of initial diagnosis, prior to any treatment. TCR V-J signatures able to tell the groups apart were searched for in a discovery cohort of about a hundred patients, of whom more than 40 had Graves' ophthalmopathy and 55 to 60 had stable Graves' hyperthyroidism. Prospective prediction of ophthalmopathy was tested in an independent validation cohort of 18 to 20 hyperthyroidism patients and 17 patients who later progressed to ophthalmopathy. The 85 to 100 discovery patients were divided at random into training and test sets in a 7:3 ratio. In over five Graves' hyperthyroidism patients, the study also compared T-cell repertoires from thyroid tissue with T-cell repertoires from blood. Once sampling was done, hyperthyroidism patients were given methimazole at a starting dose of 30 mg daily, whereas ophthalmopathy patients were given high-dose intravenous methylprednisolone. The paper describes TCR Vbeta CDR3 sequencing of around 130 peripheral blood samples, made up of about 40 ophthalmopathy patients, roughly 80 hyperthyroidism patients and 17 progressor patients. Study-wide findings and limitations: During validation, the model predicted progression to ophthalmopathy a median of about 6.3 months ahead of onset, with 60% to 71% sensitivity and under 85% specificity. Most expanded thyroid clonotypes (frequency above 0.001) were also found in blood, which suggests that blood repertoires may mirror thyroid immune responses. Sample size was not statistically predetermined, and blinding of investigators to group allocation was not performed. Ophthalmopathy was separated from stable hyperthyroidism by a 13 V-J signature model, with approximately 86% sensitivity and 81% to 82% specificity obtained in cross-validation and 80%/75% obtained in testing.

Graves' hyperthyroidism was defined as stable when no progression to ophthalmopathy occurred over 18 months of follow-up. Hyperthyroidism patients were newly diagnosed, with disease duration under 2 months, and aged 18 to 65 years. Patients with uncontrolled infections, other autoimmune diseases, pregnancy or lactation were excluded. Diagnoses were established on the basis of clinical symptoms, serum thyroxine and TRAb, thyroid ultrasound, and orbital computed tomography. Ficoll-Paque density gradient centrifugation was used to isolate PBMCs from approximately 10 ml of fresh peripheral blood. Trizol reagent was used to extract total RNA, and RNA quality was then checked on an Agilent 2100 Bioanalyzer. TCR beta CDR3 regions were amplified from RNA transcripts. The TCR CDR3 was subjected to a first round of RT-PCR using the HTBI primer set and the Qiagen OneStep RT-PCR kit. The libraries were constructed in a second round of multiplex PCR and then size-selected and purified. Paired-end sequencing of the libraries was performed with 100 bp reads on an Illumina HiSeq2000. From the authors' description of their analysis: Raw data were processed with SOAPnuke, discarding reads with adapters, uncalled bases, mean Phred below 15, or no exact constant-primer or identifier match. High-quality paired reads were merged using COPE v1.2.5, and each unique nucleotide sequence was defined as a clonotype. Clonotypes were aligned to IMGT TRBV, TRBD and TRBJ reference segments using MiTCR v1.1. Only V-J combinations with frequency above 0.0001, covering roughly 99% of repertoires, were analysed. The TCS score was defined as the ratio of F50 (clonal expansion) to E x V (chaos), calculated using BLOSUM62-based TCRdist between CDR3 peptides within each V-J. Welch's t-statistics and random forest reduced around 520 V-J features to about 13, which were used in a naive Bayes classifier (R e1071). TCRdb ran its own pipeline on the public reads, namely fastp trimming at Q25 and MiXCR clone calling, and kept in-frame beta chains. Every distinct CDR3 protein forms one entry, paired with its most common genes and DNA. What appears here as the V and J calls and clone size reflects TCRdb's work, not the paper's. This sample comprises around 420,000 distinct CDR3 sequences, 15% to 17% of them detected only once. The ten largest clones add up to 7.5% to 8% of the sample.

In the germline V gene, CDR1 corresponds to SQVTM and CDR2 to ANQGSEA. The CDR3 spans 10 residues, from the cysteine through the phenylalanine. Only the CDR3 portion is preserved as DNA: 30 bases, with reading frame beginning at the first base. Deletion took 4 bases off V and 4 bases off J, with a span of 4 bases between the germline ends. There are a few counts of this clonotype. The specificity of this receptor is unknown. No base quality values were provided; no much bigger clone lies one nucleotide off. The TCR was taken from a woman between 18 and 29 years old with Graves' hyperthyroidism. Recombination connected TRBV29-1 to TRBJ1-2; the D gene identity is not certain. The sequencing input was blood. Read as DNA, the sequence is TGCAGCGTTGTCGGCTATGGCTACACCTTC. Its coded protein is CSVVGYGYTF.